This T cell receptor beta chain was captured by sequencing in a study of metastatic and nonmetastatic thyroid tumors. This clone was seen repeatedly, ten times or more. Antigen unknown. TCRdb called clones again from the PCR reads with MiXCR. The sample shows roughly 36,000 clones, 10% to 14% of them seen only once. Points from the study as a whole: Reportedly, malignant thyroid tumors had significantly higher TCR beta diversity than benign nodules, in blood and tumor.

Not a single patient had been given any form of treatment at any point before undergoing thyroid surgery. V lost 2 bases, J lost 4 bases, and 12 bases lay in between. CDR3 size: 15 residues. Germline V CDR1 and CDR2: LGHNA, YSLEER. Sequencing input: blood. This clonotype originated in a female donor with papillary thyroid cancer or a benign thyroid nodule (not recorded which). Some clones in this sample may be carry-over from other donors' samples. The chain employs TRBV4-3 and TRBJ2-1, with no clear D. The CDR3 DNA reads TGCGCCAGCAGCCAAAGAGTGGCAGGTTACAATGAGCAGTTCTTC. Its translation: CASSQRVAGYNEQFF.